The 17 T cell receptor beta chains below were found in one sample sequenced in a study of blood T cell repertoires in COVID-19. Sequencing was performed with immunoSEQ multiplex PCR; in TCRdb, only in-frame clones are kept and a portion is missing. The repertoire holds more than 110,000 clones, with approximately 79% as singletons. The sequenced sample was PBMCs or T cells enriched from blood (not recorded which). The receptors come from a woman in her 50s who had recovered from COVID-19.

V and J are TRBV28 and TRBJ2-5, with 8 bases matching TRBD1. The CDR3 is made up of 15 amino acids. Per the germline V gene, CDR1 is MDHEN and CDR2 is SYDVKM. Trimming at V came to 5 bases and at J to 5 bases, leaving 10 bases not matched to a gene. Here the CDR3 reads CASSTRTGQMETQYF. CDR3 coding DNA: TGTGCCAGCAGTACACGGACAGGGCAGATGGAGACCCAGTACTTC.

The chain joins TRBV7-8 to TRBJ2-2; a possible D gene is TRBD1 (5 bases). This CDR3 spans 17 amino acids. Germline CDR1 reads SGHVS; CDR2 reads FQNEAQ. The V end was cut by 5 bases, the J end by 4 bases, with 20 bases between. The CDR3 sequence: CASSAGRQGRGTGELFF. CDR3 nucleotides: TGTGCCAGCAGCGCCGGGCGGCAGGGAAGAGGCACCGGGGAGCTGTTTTTT.

This rearrangement joins TRBV10-1 to TRBJ2-2; the D gene is possibly TRBD2 (7 bases). V was trimmed by 3 bases and J by 2 bases, leaving 10 bases between them. CDR1 and CDR2 from the germline V gene are WNHNN and SYGVQD (reference sequence). The CDR3 has 15 amino acids. The CDR3 nucleotides are TGCGCCAGCAGTGACGGGGGGCTTAACACCGGGGAGCTGTTTTTT. It codes for CASSDGGLNTGELFF.

The chain uses TRBV11-3 and TRBJ2-7; 7 bases agree with TRBD1. With 1 base clipped from V and 0 bases from J, the junction kept 0 bases outside the gene matches. The length of the CDR3 is 14 residues. The germline V gene encodes CDR1 SGHNT and CDR2 YENEEA. The CDR3 DNA follows: TGTGCCAGCAGCTTAGGGGACAGCTCCTACGAGCAGTACTTC. Amino acids: CASSLGDSSYEQYF.

This rearrangement joins TRBV5-1 to TRBJ1-1; 8 bases fit TRBD1. The CDR3 covers 14 residues. The germline V gene has CDR1 SGHRS and CDR2 YFSETQ. V shed 4 bases, J shed 3 bases, and the junction held 5 bases outside the gene matches. CDR3 bases: TGCGCCAGCAGCGTAGACAGGGGCGACACTGAAGCTTTCTTT. It codes for CASSVDRGDTEAFF.

The chain has TRBV19 and TRBJ1-1; D not resolved. The germline V and J ends were trimmed by 5 bases and 1 base, with 14 bases remaining between them. There are 15 residues in the CDR3. Germline CDR1 is LNHDA and CDR2 is SQIVND (reference sequence). The CDR3 sequence is CASSPWERENTEAFF. CDR3 DNA: TGTGCCAGTAGTCCCTGGGAGAGGGAGAACACTGAAGCTTTCTTT.

The chain joins TRBV5-6 to TRBJ1-1; 7 bases agree with TRBD1. The V and J ends lost 4 bases and 4 bases, in that order; junction bases with no gene match: 1. Germline CDR1 reads SGHDT; CDR2 reads YYEEEE. The CDR3 contains 12 residues. The CDR3 is CASSRQGTEAFF. The CDR3 nucleotides read TGTGCCAGCAGCCGACAGGGCACTGAAGCTTTCTTT.

The V gene is TRBV7-3, the J gene TRBJ1-2; no definite D call. The CDR3 is made up of 14 amino acids. Between the trimmed V and J ends, which lost 5 bases and 5 bases, there was a span of 15 bases. The germline CDR1 and CDR2 sequences are SGHTA and FQGTGA. Here the CDR3 reads CASSPQPALYGYTF. The CDR3 nucleotides are TGTGCCAGCAGCCCACAGCCGGCGCTTTATGGCTACACCTTC.

The rearrangement uses TRBV28 and TRBJ1-2, with TRBD1 matching 8 bases. After removal of 3 bases from V and 8 bases from J, the junction contained 8 bases not matched to a gene. This CDR3 comprises 14 residues. From germline, CDR1 is MDHEN and CDR2 SYDVKM. CDR3 sequence reads: CASSLDRVVVGYTF. CDR3 nucleotides: TGTGCCAGCAGTTTGGACAGGGTGGTAGTAGGCTACACCTTC.

This clone was observed a handful of times. The chain combines TRBV6-1 with TRBJ1-5, with D perhaps TRBD1 (6 bases). Trimming removed 2 bases from V and 3 bases from J, with 8 bases in between. In germline, CDR1 is MNHNS, CDR2 SASEGT. The CDR3 loop spans 14 amino acids. The CDR3 sequence is CASSESGDNQPQHF. The CDR3 DNA follows: TGTGCCAGCAGTGAATCAGGGGACAATCAGCCCCAGCATTTT.

The rearrangement uses TRBV3-1 (or the pseudogene TRBV3-2) and TRBJ1-2; D possibly corresponds to TRBD1 (5 bases). Looked up from germline, CDR1 is LGHDT and CDR2 is YNNKEL (reference sequence). Between the trimmed V and J ends, which lost 5 bases and 8 bases, there was a span of 15 bases. The CDR3 spans 13 residues. Here the CDR3 reads CASSISGAKGYTF. The CDR3 nucleotides are TGTGCCAGCAGCATAAGCGGGGCGAAAGGCTACACCTTC.

The chain has TRBV6-6 and TRBJ1-2; 12 bases agree with TRBD1. Unmatched junction bases numbered 3, after V lost 6 bases and J lost 7 bases. CDR1 and CDR2 from the germline V gene are MNHNY and SVGAGI (reference sequence). The CDR3 has 13 residues. As DNA, the CDR3 is TGTGCCAGCAGCCGGGACAGGGGGCTTGGCTACACCTTC. Amino acids: CASSRDRGLGYTF.

V gene TRBV5-1 combines with J gene TRBJ1-2, with 9 bases identical to TRBD1. V lost 5 bases to trimming and J lost 4 bases; unmatched junction nucleotides: 9. There are 15 residues in the CDR3. Looked up from germline, CDR1 is SGHRS and CDR2 is YFSETQ. CDR3 nucleotides: TGCGCCAGCAGAATCGACCCGACAGGGGGCTATGGCTACACCTTC. Amino acid sequence: CASRIDPTGGYGYTF.

The chain has TRBV6-5 and TRBJ1-2; 9 bases align to TRBD1. CDR3 length: 14 residues. CDR1 MNHEY and CDR2 SVGAGI come from the germline V gene. Trimming took 5 bases from V and 8 from J; bases not matched to a gene: 9. In DNA form, the CDR3 reads TGTGCCAGCAGTCCTCGGACAGGGGCGCCCGGCTACACCTTC. Amino acid sequence: CASSPRTGAPGYTF.

V is TRBV19 and J is TRBJ1-2, with TRBD1 identical over 9 bases. The V gene's germline CDR1 is LNHDA and CDR2 SQIVND (reference sequence). This CDR3 contains 15 residues. V lost 5 bases, J lost 5 bases, and 9 bases stayed unmatched. As DNA, the CDR3 is TGTGCCAGTAGTGTACAACAGGGGGCTGCATATGGCTACACCTTC. Translated, it gives CASSVQQGAAYGYTF.

The rearrangement joins TRBV7-9 to TRBJ1-2; TRBD1 is a possible D gene (6 bases). Germline CDR1 is SEHNR and CDR2 is FQNEAQ (reference sequence). This CDR3 contains 16 residues. The germline V and J ends were trimmed by 1 base and 5 bases, with 17 bases remaining between them. CDR3 DNA: TGTGCCAGCAGCTTAGACCGACAGGACACCTTATATGGCTACACCTTC. Encoded protein: CASSLDRQDTLYGYTF. Supplemented by reference TRBV7-9 and TRBJ1-2, the full variable domain reads DTGVSQNPRHKITKRGQNVTFRCDPISEHNRLYWYRQTLGQGPEFLTYFQNEAQLEKSRLLSDRFSAERPKGSFSTLEIQRTEQGDSAMYLCASSLDRQDTLYGYTFGSGTRLTVV.

The chain has TRBV14 and TRBJ1-6; a possible D gene is TRBD1 (5 bases). The CDR3 sequence is 16 residues long. Deletions cut 1 base from V and 9 bases from J, with 16 bases between. From germline, CDR1 is SGHDN and CDR2 FVKESK. The CDR3 protein is CASSQGGYGGSSPLHF. The DNA of the CDR3 is TGTGCCAGCAGCCAAGGAGGGTACGGGGGGAGTTCACCCCTCCACTTT.